These 20 T cell receptor beta chains were sequenced from one sample in a study of T cells after yellow fever vaccination. TCRdb re-called the 5' RACE reads through MiXCR, storing one row per CDR3 protein. The profile shows about 250,000 distinct CDR3 sequences, approximately 3.8% of them singletons. The sample here was PBMCs, taken 15 days after the yellow fever booster vaccination. All receptors derive from a man aged 18 to 30 who received the YFV17D yellow fever vaccine.

This clonotype was picked up a small number of times. The V call is TRBV2, the J call TRBJ2-2, with TRBD2 matching over 8 bases. J gave up 10 bases and V 4 bases, and 2 bases lay outside the gene matches. Germline lookup yields CDR1 SNHLY and CDR2 FYNNEI. The CDR3 extends over 12 amino acids. The CDR3 reads CASSALAAELFF. CDR3 nucleotides: TGTGCCAGCAGTGCACTAGCGGCGGAGCTGTTTTTT.

In this sample, this clonotype turned up many times. V gene TRBV5-1 combines with J gene TRBJ1-6, with TRBD1 identical over 7 bases. The CDR3 extends over 20 amino acids. The ends lost 4 bases at V and 2 bases at J; junction bases unmatched: 18. Germline values: CDR1 SGHRS, CDR2 YFSETQ. Written as DNA, the CDR3 is TGCGCCAGCAGCGCGGCCCACACAGGGGACCCACCACCCTATAATTCACCCCTCCACTTT. As protein: CASSAAHTGDPPPYNSPLHF.

This clonotype has a handful of counts. The chain couples TRBV11-2 to TRBJ1-2, with TRBD1 identical over 8 bases. V was clipped by 5 bases and J by 5 bases; unmatched bases: 10. CDR1 and CDR2 (germline): SGHAT, FQNNGV. This CDR3 is 15 amino acids long. For the CDR3, the DNA is TGTGCCAGCAGCGTCGGACAGGGACGAGATTATGGCTACACCTTC. This sequence encodes CASSVGQGRDYGYTF.

The table lists this clonotype with many counts. The chain recombines TRBV12-3 or TRBV12-4 with TRBJ1-6; 10 bases align to TRBD1. The V segment lost 3 bases and the J segment 9 bases; nucleotides outside the gene matches: 5. The CDR3 consists of 15 residues. The chain's CDR3 is CASSLGQGSLSPLHF. CDR3 bases: TGTGCCAGCAGTTTGGGACAGGGGTCGCTTTCACCCCTCCACTTT.

Many counts were recorded for this clonotype. The chain uses TRBV12-3 or TRBV12-4 and TRBJ1-2; D ambiguous. CDR3 length: 19 amino acids. V lost 3 bases, J lost 1 base, and 24 bases lay in between. The CDR3 here is CASSLFGSWLFKDNYGYTF. The CDR3 nucleotides read TGTGCCAGCAGTTTGTTCGGTTCCTGGCTATTCAAGGATAACTATGGCTACACCTTC.

The table lists this clonotype with many counts. A read error may produce the germline difference seen at one junction end. This rearrangement joins TRBV7-2 to TRBJ2-3; 11 bases match TRBD2. The CDR3 loop spans 15 amino acids. Germline CDR1 SGHTA, CDR2 FQGNSA. CDR3 DNA sequence: TGTGCCAGCAGCGTAGCGGGGGGGTTCGGAGATACGCAGTATTTT. Encoded protein: CASSVAGGFGDTQYF.

This clonotype was seen ten or more times. The chain's CDR3 is CASSLISGGGETQYF. The CDR3 coding sequence is TGTGCCAGCAGCTTAATCTCCGGGGGCGGGGAGACCCAGTACTTC. V and J are TRBV5-4 and TRBJ2-5; D assignment may be TRBD1 or TRBD2 (6 bases each). Germline lookup yields CDR1 SGHNT and CDR2 YYREEE (reference sequence). The V and J ends lost 2 bases and 5 bases respectively, with 16 bases between them. There are 15 residues in the CDR3.

There are many counts of this clonotype. CDR3 bases: TGTGCCAGCAGTTCCGACATCGCCGAGCAGTACTTC. Amino acid sequence: CASSSDIAEQYF. The chain couples TRBV12-3 or TRBV12-4 to TRBJ2-7; D call uncertain. Trimming left V 4 bases short and J 6 bases short, with 10 bases between. CDR3 length: 12 residues.

This clonotype was recorded a few times. The gene calls are TRBV7-2 and TRBJ1-4; D is uncertain. The CDR3 extends over 16 amino acids. Germline V gene data show CDR1 as SGHTA and CDR2 as FQGNSA. V dropped 0 bases and J dropped 4 bases, with 12 bases sitting between them. The DNA for the CDR3 is TGTGCCAGCAGCTTAGCGCTTCGACGGAATAATGAAAAACTGTTTTTT. Translating it yields CASSLALRRNNEKLFF.

The count of this clonotype is one. V gene TRBV27 combines with J gene TRBJ2-2; 9 bases match TRBD1. The CDR3 extends over 16 amino acids. Trimming removed 0 bases from V and 5 bases from J; junction bases left unmatched: 4. CDR1 MNHEY and CDR2 SMNVEV come from the germline V gene (reference sequence). The CDR3 reads CASSLSTGGGTGELFF. The CDR3 DNA is TGTGCCAGCAGTTTATCAACAGGGGGCGGAACCGGGGAGCTGTTTTTT.

This clonotype was seen ten or more times. The genes are TRBV7-8 and TRBJ1-1; D gene uncertain. There are 15 residues in the CDR3. Germline assignment: CDR1 SGHVS and CDR2 FQNEAQ. The V end was cut by 3 bases, the J end by 3 bases, with 14 bases between. CDR3 loop: CASSFRVADDTEAFF. The CDR3 nucleotides are TGTGCCAGCAGCTTCCGGGTGGCGGACGACACTGAAGCTTTCTTT.

This clonotype was seen at least ten times. The rearrangement joins TRBV5-1 to TRBJ1-1, with D possibly matching TRBD1 (5 bases). V shed 3 bases and J shed 9 bases, with 15 bases lying between them. The CDR3 contains 13 residues. CDR1 SGHRS and CDR2 YFSETQ come from the germline V gene. Here the CDR3 reads CASSWGDGRQAFF. The CDR3 DNA follows: TGCGCCAGCAGCTGGGGGGACGGCCGCCAAGCTTTCTTT.

This clonotype was seen ten or more times. As DNA, the CDR3 is TGTGCCAGCAGCTTACCAGGACAGGGAGCGAACACCGGGGAGCTGTTTTTT. It codes for CASSLPGQGANTGELFF. The V call is TRBV7-3, the J call TRBJ2-2, with TRBD1 matching 8 bases. Germline CDR1 reads SGHTA; CDR2 reads FQGTGA. The CDR3 extends over 17 amino acids. Trimming took 2 bases from V and 0 from J; bases not matched to a gene: 5.

This clonotype was seen ten or more times. The chain joins TRBV5-4 to TRBJ1-1, with TRBD1 matching over 9 bases. The J segment lost 0 bases and the V segment lost 3 bases, leaving 3 bases of the junction unmatched. CDR3 length: 15 amino acids. The germline gives CDR1 SGHNT, CDR2 YYREEE (reference sequence). CDR3 sequence: CASSSGTGLNTEAFF. CDR3 nucleotides: TGTGCCAGCAGCTCGGGGACAGGGTTGAACACTGAAGCTTTCTTT.

This clonotype was counted at least ten times. The genes are TRBV7-9 and TRBJ1-2; D is ambiguous. The germline V gene encodes CDR1 SEHNR and CDR2 FQNEAQ (reference sequence). This CDR3 has 13 amino acids. V shed 9 bases and J shed 8 bases, with 19 bases lying between them. CDR3 in amino acids: CASRTTQANGYTF. CDR3 DNA sequence: TGTGCCAGTAGGACTACTCAGGCCAACGGCTACACCTTC. Combining the CDR3 with reference TRBV7-9 and TRBJ1-2 gives the whole variable domain DTGVSQNPRHKITKRGQNVTFRCDPISEHNRLYWYRQTLGQGPEFLTYFQNEAQLEKSRLLSDRFSAERPKGSFSTLEIQRTEQGDSAMYLCASRTTQANGYTFGSGTRLTVV.

This clonotype was seen repeatedly, ten times or more. The V call is TRBV6-5, the J call TRBJ2-1; TRBD2 matches at 10 bases. The CDR3 is 14 amino acids. CDR1 is MNHEY, CDR2 SVGAGI, per germline. J lost 10 bases, V lost 6 bases, and 9 bases had no gene match. DNA of the CDR3: TGTGCCAGCAGCCTTCAAGTAGCGGGGGGAGAGCAGTTCTTC. Translation: CASSLQVAGGEQFF.

This clonotype has at least ten counts. V gene TRBV10-2 combines with J gene TRBJ2-3; D gene unclear. This CDR3 has 11 amino acids. With 3 bases removed from V and 3 bases from J, the gap between germline ends came to 1 base. From germline, CDR1 is WSHSY and CDR2 SAAADI. CDR3 in DNA: TGCGCCAGCAGTGAAACAGATACGCAGTATTTT. Amino acid sequence: CASSETDTQYF.

This clonotype was picked up many times. The V call is TRBV11-2, the J call TRBJ2-7; 11 nucleotides align to TRBD1. The germline V gene has CDR1 SGHAT and CDR2 FQNNGV. This CDR3 comprises 15 residues. V trimming: 5 bases; J trimming: 5 bases; junction bases outside the gene matches: 8. For the CDR3, the DNA is TGTGCCAGCAGCCTGGGTCGGACAGGGGGCAACGAGCAGTACGTC. Its protein product is CASSLGRTGGNEQYV.

This clonotype was detected only a few times. The chain has TRBV4-2 and TRBJ1-2; D ambiguous. The germline V gene encodes CDR1 LGHNA and CDR2 YNFKEQ. The CDR3 covers 14 residues. V shed 0 bases and J shed 2 bases, with 7 bases lying between them. CDR3 in DNA: TGTGCCAGCAGCCAAGAAGCGTCAAACTATGGCTACACCTTC. It is translated as CASSQEASNYGYTF.

In this sample, this clonotype turned up many times. The chain recombines TRBV9 with TRBJ1-1, with D hard to call. The germline V and J ends were trimmed by 1 base and 1 base, with 5 bases remaining between them. The CDR3 length is 13 residues. Germline V lookup: CDR1 SGDLS, CDR2 YYNGEE. In DNA, the CDR3 is TGTGCCAGCAGCGTACTAGGGAACACTGAAGCTTTCTTT. Translation gives CASSVLGNTEAFF.